A single sample is the source of the 8 T cell receptor beta chains below, sequenced in a study of T cell responses to AZD1222 COVID-19 vaccine. The method was immunoSEQ multiplex PCR; TCRdb's version includes in-frame clones alone and lacks a portion of them. The sample carries approximately 130,000 clones, more than 85% recorded once. The sequencing here drew on peripheral blood, taken on day 0 of AZD1222 vaccination. The receptors come from an adult in good health.

This clone has a handful of counts. V is TRBV19 and J is TRBJ1-6; D unresolved. Germline V gene lookup returns CDR1 LNHDA and CDR2 SQIVND (reference sequence). V was trimmed by 1 base and J by 6 bases, leaving 7 bases between them. CDR3 length equals 14 residues. The CDR3 sequence: CASSIGRVNSPLHF. The CDR3 coding sequence is TGTGCCAGTAGTATAGGCAGAGTTAATTCACCCCTCCACTTT.

The J gene is TRBJ2-5, the V gene TRBV6-2 or TRBV6-3, with 8 bases lining up with TRBD1. Trimming removed 3 bases from V and 6 bases from J; junction bases left unmatched: 15. The CDR3 is made up of 17 amino acids. Germline V gene sequence: CDR1 MNHEY, CDR2 SVGEGT. DNA for the CDR3: TGTGCCAGCAGTTATCCCCCCGGGGCAGGGGGCGCACAGACCCAGTACTTC. Its protein product is CASSYPPGAGGAQTQYF.

The chain links TRBV3-1 (or the pseudogene TRBV3-2) to TRBJ1-2; unclear D gene. V was clipped by 4 bases and J by 4 bases, with 7 bases between them. The CDR3 sequence is 12 residues long. Germline assignment: CDR1 LGHDT and CDR2 YNNKEL (reference sequence). The DNA for the CDR3 is TGTGCCAGCAGCCGGGATCTCTATGGCTACACCTTC. It yields the protein CASSRDLYGYTF.

The chain carries TRBV6-5 and TRBJ1-2; D is perhaps TRBD1 (5 bases). This CDR3 is built from 13 residues. Per germline, CDR1 MNHEY and CDR2 SVGAGI. V dropped 8 bases and J dropped 2 bases, with 12 bases sitting between them. The CDR3 region is CASYGTLNYGYTF. The DNA for the CDR3 is TGTGCCAGCTACGGGACGCTCAACTATGGCTACACCTTC.

This clone was detected only a few times. This chain joins TRBV14 and TRBJ1-4; D not resolved. Trimming cost V 6 bases and J 10 bases, with 12 bases left between them. CDR1 SGHDN and CDR2 FVKESK come from the germline V gene. This CDR3 is 12 amino acids long. The CDR3 DNA reads as TGTGCCAGCAGTCCCGGTGGTATAAAACTGTTTTTT. It codes for CASSPGGIKLFF. The entire variable domain, with the rest obtained from reference TRBV14 and TRBJ1-4, is as follows: EAGVTQFPSHSVIEKGQTVTLRCDPISGHDNLYWYRRVMGKEIKFLLHFVKESKQDESGMPNNRFLAERTGGTYSTLKVQPAELEDSGVYFCASSPGGIKLFFGSGTQLSVL.

The chain has TRBV28 and TRBJ2-7, with D perhaps being TRBD1 or TRBD2 (5 bases each). Germline lookup yields CDR1 MDHEN and CDR2 SYDVKM. V was clipped by 5 bases and J by 6 bases, with 8 bases between them. There are 11 residues in the CDR3. This CDR3 is CASSRGLEQYF. In DNA form, the CDR3 reads TGTGCCAGCAGTCGGGGCCTCGAGCAGTACTTC.

The chain employs TRBV5-1 and TRBJ2-5; TRBD2 matches at 16 bases. The germline V gene has CDR1 SGHRS and CDR2 YFSETQ. The CDR3 has 18 amino acids. J was trimmed by 6 bases and V by 2 bases; bases with no gene match: 10. DNA of the CDR3: TGCGCCAGCAGCTTATCCGGGACTAGCGGGAGGGTAGAGAAGACCCAGTACTTC. Protein product: CASSLSGTSGRVEKTQYF.

The gene calls are TRBV18 and TRBJ2-1, with 9 nucleotides matching TRBD2. V lost 0 bases, J lost 14 bases, and 8 bases stayed unmatched. The CDR3 runs to 14 residues. Germline assignment: CDR1 KGHSH and CDR2 LQKENI. The CDR3 DNA reads as TGTGCCAGCTCACCACCGGCGCGGGAGGGCTCGGAGTTCTTC. As protein: CASSPPAREGSEFF.